This entry describes one T cell receptor (beta chain). This record belongs to a study of blood T cell repertoires in COVID-19. Turning to the study itself: The United States, Italy and Spain were the sources of the acute and convalescent COVID-19 samples. In each case, the material was cDNA or gDNA derived from T cells, B-cell-depleted T cells, or PBMCs.

The germline V gene has CDR1 SGHTA and CDR2 FQGNSA. This CDR3 contains 17 residues. With 1 base clipped from V and 1 base from J, the junction kept 8 bases outside the gene matches. Per the original data handling: Reference gene primer amplification gave estimated nucleated cell counts. Profiled with immunoSEQ multiplex PCR; TCRdb holds only in-frame clones, not every one. V, J and clone size were drawn from that table, and D and trimming were deduced from the DNA. This sample has just over 250,000 clones, with roughly 90% found just once. The rearrangement joins TRBV7-2 to TRBJ2-7, with 9 bases lining up with TRBD2. Sequencing input: peripheral blood. The clonotype originates from a man in his sixties who had recovered from COVID-19. As DNA, the CDR3 is TGTGCCAGCAGCTTAGTCGGTAGCGGGGGCCAGTCCTACGAGCAGTACTTC. Residues: CASSLVGSGGQSYEQYF.